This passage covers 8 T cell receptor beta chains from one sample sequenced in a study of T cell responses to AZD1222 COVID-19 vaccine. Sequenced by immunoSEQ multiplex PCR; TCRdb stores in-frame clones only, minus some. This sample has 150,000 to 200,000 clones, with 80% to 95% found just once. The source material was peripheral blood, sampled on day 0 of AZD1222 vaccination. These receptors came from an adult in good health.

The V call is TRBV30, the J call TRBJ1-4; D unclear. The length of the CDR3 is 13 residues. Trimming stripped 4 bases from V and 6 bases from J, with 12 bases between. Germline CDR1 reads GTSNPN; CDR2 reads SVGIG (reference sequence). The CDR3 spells CAWTAGSYEKLFF. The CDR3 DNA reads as TGTGCCTGGACCGCGGGGTCTTATGAAAAACTGTTTTTT. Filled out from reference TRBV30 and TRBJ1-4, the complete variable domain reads SQTIHQWPATLVQPVGSPLSLECTVEGTSNPNLYWYRQAAGRGLQLLFYSVGIGQISSEVPQNLSASRPQDRQFILSSKKLLLSDSGFYLCAWTAGSYEKLFFGSGTQLSVL.

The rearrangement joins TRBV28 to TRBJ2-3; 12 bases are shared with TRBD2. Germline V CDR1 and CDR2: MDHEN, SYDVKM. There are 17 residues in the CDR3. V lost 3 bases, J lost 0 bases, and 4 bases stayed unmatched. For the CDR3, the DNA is TGTGCCAGCAGTTTTTGGACTAGCGGGAAAAGCACAGATACGCAGTATTTT. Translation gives CASSFWTSGKSTDTQYF. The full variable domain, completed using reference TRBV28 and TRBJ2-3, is DVKVTQSSRYLVKRTGEKVFLECVQDMDHENMFWYRQDPGLGLRLIYFSYDVKMKEKGDIPEGYSVSREKKERFSLILESASTNQTSMYLCASSFWTSGKSTDTQYFGPGTRLTVL.

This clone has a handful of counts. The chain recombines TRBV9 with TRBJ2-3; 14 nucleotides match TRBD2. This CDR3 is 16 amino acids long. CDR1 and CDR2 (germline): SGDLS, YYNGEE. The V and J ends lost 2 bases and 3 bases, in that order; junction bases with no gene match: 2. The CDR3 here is CASSVGTSGSTDTQYF. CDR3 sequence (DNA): TGTGCCAGCAGCGTGGGGACTAGCGGGAGTACAGATACGCAGTATTTT.

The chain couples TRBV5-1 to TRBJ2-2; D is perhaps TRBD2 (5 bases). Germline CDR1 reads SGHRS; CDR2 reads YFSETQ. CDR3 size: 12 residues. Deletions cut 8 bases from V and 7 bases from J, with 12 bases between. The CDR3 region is CASRTSVGELFF. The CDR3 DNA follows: TGCGCCAGTCGTACTAGTGTCGGGGAGCTGTTTTTT.

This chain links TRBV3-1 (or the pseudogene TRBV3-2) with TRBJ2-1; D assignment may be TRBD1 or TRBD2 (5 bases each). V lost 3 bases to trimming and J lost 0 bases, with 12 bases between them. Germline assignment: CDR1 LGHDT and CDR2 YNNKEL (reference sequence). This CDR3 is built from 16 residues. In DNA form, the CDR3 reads TGTGCCAGCAGCCAGAGGGGCGCCGGCTCCTACAATGAGCAGTTCTTC. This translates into CASSQRGAGSYNEQFF.

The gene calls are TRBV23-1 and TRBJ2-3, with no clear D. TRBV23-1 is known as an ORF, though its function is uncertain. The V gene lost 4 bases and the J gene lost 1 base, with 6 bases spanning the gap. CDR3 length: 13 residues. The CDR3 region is CASSPPGTDTQYF. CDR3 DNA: TGCGCCAGCAGTCCTCCCGGCACAGATACGCAGTATTTT.

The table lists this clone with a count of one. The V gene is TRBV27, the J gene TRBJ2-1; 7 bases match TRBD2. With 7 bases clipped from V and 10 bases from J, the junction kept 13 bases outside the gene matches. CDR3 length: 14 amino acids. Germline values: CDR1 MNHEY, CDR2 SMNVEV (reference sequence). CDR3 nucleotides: TGTGCCAGCACAAAAGCGGGACTCCCCGGGGAGCAGTTCTTC. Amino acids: CASTKAGLPGEQFF.

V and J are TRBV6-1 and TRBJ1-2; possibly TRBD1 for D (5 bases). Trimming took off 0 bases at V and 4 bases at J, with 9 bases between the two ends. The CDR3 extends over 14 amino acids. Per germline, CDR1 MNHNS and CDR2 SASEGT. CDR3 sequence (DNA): TGTGCCAGCAGTGAAGCCGGGGCAGGCTATGGCTACACCTTC. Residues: CASSEAGAGYGYTF.